Following are 26 T cell receptor beta chains from one sample sequenced in a study of tumor-infiltrating lymphocytes in oesophageal squamous cell carcinoma. TCRdb re-called the PCR reads with MiXCR, one entry per CDR3 protein. This sample has roughly 20,000 distinct CDR3 sequences, with approximately 40% found just once. Material for sequencing was esophageal tumor tissue. The receptor source for this set is a male donor with esophageal squamous cell carcinoma.

In regard to this clonotype: This CDR3 fails to terminate in the conserved phenylalanine or tryptophan, so it likely reflects a read error. It is unclear where the CDR3 begins or ends on the DNA, so no DNA is shown, and the CDR3 is as TCRdb lists it. The chain links TRBV19 to TRBJ2-5. The CDR3 sequence runs 15 residues, both termini included. The germline CDR1 and CDR2 sequences are LNHDA and SQIVND (reference sequence). The CDR3 sequence is CASTNGANYGYTFGS.

Turning to this clonotype: The CDR3 end shows no conserved phenylalanine or tryptophan, and so a read error is likely. The DNA is omitted, as the CDR3 cannot be located on it reliably, and the CDR3 follows TCRdb's listing. The V gene is TRBV6-1, the J gene TRBJ2-3; TRBD2 is taken as the D call from the table, unchecked against the DNA. Per germline, CDR1 MNHNS and CDR2 SASEGT. Inclusive of both ends, the CDR3 amounts to 17 amino acids. This chain's CDR3 is CASSYGLASYNEQFFGP.

This clonotype occurred many times. The chain has TRBV28 and TRBJ1-2; possibly TRBD1 for D (6 bases). V shed 5 bases and J shed 2 bases, with 9 bases lying between them. The CDR3 sequence is 13 residues long. Germline loops: CDR1 MDHEN, CDR2 SYDVKM. The chain's CDR3 is CASSRGQNYGYTF. The CDR3 DNA is TGTGCCAGCAGTCGCGGACAGAACTATGGCTACACCTTC.

This clonotype was seen many times. The chain is built from TRBV6-6 and TRBJ2-7; D unclear. Trimming took off 2 bases at V and 2 bases at J, with 10 bases between the two ends. Germline loops: CDR1 MNHNY, CDR2 SVGAGI (reference sequence). The CDR3 is 14 residues long. CDR3 in amino acids: CASSYSNPAYEQYF. CDR3 nucleotides: TGTGCCAGCAGTTACAGCAACCCCGCCTACGAGCAGTACTTC.

The J gene is TRBJ2-3, the V gene TRBV25-1; 8 nucleotides align to TRBD2. Germline values: CDR1 MGHDK, CDR2 SYGVNS. This CDR3 is built from 15 residues. The junction had 3 bases not matched to a gene; V was cut back by 0 bases and J by 4 bases. CDR3 region: CASSEYGREADTQYF. The CDR3 bases are TGTGCCAGCAGTGAATATGGGCGGGAGGCAGATACGCAGTATTTT.

The V gene is TRBV7-4, the J gene TRBJ2-1, with 13 nucleotides matching TRBD2. The CDR3 loop spans 18 amino acids. The ends lost 6 bases at V and 0 bases at J; junction bases unmatched: 8. Germline assignment: CDR1 SGHVT and CDR2 SQSDAQ. The CDR3 nucleotides read TGTGCCAGCAGAGGGACTAGCGGGAAGGGGAACTCCTACAATGAGCAGTTCTTC. This sequence encodes CASRGTSGKGNSYNEQFF.

This clonotype came up many times. A much larger clone differs by one base, so this may be a read error. V and J are TRBV7-6 and TRBJ2-3; tentatively, D is TRBD1 or TRBD2 (5 bases each). Germline V gene lookup returns CDR1 SGHVS and CDR2 FNYEAQ. This CDR3 comprises 14 residues. Trimming cost V 0 bases and J 14 bases, with 18 bases left between them. The CDR3, as DNA: TGTGCCAGCAGCTTAGCAGGGGCCAACGGGGAGCTGTATTTT. Amino acid sequence: CASSLAGANGELYF.

The gene calls are TRBV7-2 and TRBJ2-3, with 14 positions matching TRBD2. The germline V gene has CDR1 SGHTA and CDR2 FQGNSA. V shed 0 bases and J 0 bases; nucleotides not matched to a gene: 8. This CDR3 region has 20 residues. The CDR3 DNA is TGTGCCAGCAGCTTAGCCCCCGGACTAGCGGGAGGTGCTAGCACAGATACGCAGTATTTT. It is translated as CASSLAPGLAGGASTDTQYF.

This clonotype was seen more than once but under ten times. The CDR3: CASSSGQGDYNEQFF. The CDR3 DNA sequence: TGTGCCAGCAGCTCGGGACAGGGAGACTACAATGAGCAGTTCTTC. The V and J genes are TRBV7-6 and TRBJ2-4; 9 bases match TRBD1. The tail of the sequence fits TRBJ2-1 better, so the J call may be wrong. This CDR3 contains 15 residues. Germline-derived CDR1 and CDR2 are SGHVS and FNYEAQ.

This clonotype has just one count. This chain uses TRBV6-2 or TRBV6-3 with TRBJ2-3; no definite D call. The CDR3 consists of 14 residues. Germline CDR1 and CDR2: MNHEY and SVGEGT. The ends were cut back, 3 bases at V and 9 bases at J, with 16 bases in the middle. This chain's CDR3 is CASSYHQAGATQYF. In DNA, the CDR3 is TGTGCCAGCAGTTATCACCAGGCCGGCGCAACGCAGTATTTT.

This clonotype was picked up many times. This chain uses TRBV18 with TRBJ2-1; D remains ambiguous. The germline V gene encodes CDR1 KGHSH and CDR2 LQKENI. With 1 base removed from V and 2 bases from J, the gap between germline ends came to 9 bases. The CDR3 contains 15 residues. CDR3 sequence reads: CASSPLTAAYNEQFF. The CDR3 DNA is TGTGCCAGCTCACCACTGACTGCCGCCTACAATGAGCAGTTCTTC.

This clonotype has a handful of counts. The chain recombines TRBV19 with TRBJ2-2, with TRBD2 as a possible D gene (6 bases). Trimming pared 7 bases from V and 4 bases from J, leaving 16 bases between. The germline gives CDR1 LNHDA, CDR2 SQIVND (reference sequence). This CDR3 has 15 residues. CDR3 protein: CASTEGSTFTGELFF. The CDR3 DNA sequence: TGTGCCAGTACGGAGGGATCTACGTTCACCGGGGAGCTGTTTTTT.

This clonotype was seen repeatedly, ten times or more. V gene TRBV6-1 combines with J gene TRBJ1-4; D may be TRBD1 (6 bases). CDR3 length: 16 residues. Germline CDR1 MNHNS, CDR2 SASEGT. Between the trimmed V and J ends, which lost 6 bases and 0 bases, there was a span of 14 bases. This chain's CDR3 is CASRAGDFATNEKLFF. The CDR3 bases are TGTGCCAGCAGGGCAGGGGACTTTGCAACTAATGAAAAACTGTTTTTT.

V usage is TRBV6-1 and J usage is TRBJ2-1; 9 bases agree with TRBD2. From germline, CDR1 is MNHNS and CDR2 SASEGT. V lost 3 bases, J lost 4 bases, and 4 bases stayed unmatched. This CDR3 is built from 15 residues. The CDR3: CASSDWAGGYNEQFF. The CDR3 nucleotides are TGTGCCAGCAGTGATTGGGCGGGGGGGTACAATGAGCAGTTCTTC.

In this sample, this clonotype turned up a few times. The rearrangement uses TRBV7-6 and TRBJ2-1; D unresolved. The assigned J gene may be wrong: the sequence end matches TRBJ2-7 better. Germline V gene data show CDR1 as SGHVS and CDR2 as FNYEAQ. The CDR3 loop spans 14 amino acids. The CDR3: CASNYTTVSYEQYF. The CDR3 coding sequence is TGTGCCAGCAACTATACCACGGTCTCCTACGAGCAGTACTTC.

The chain recombines TRBV7-9 with TRBJ2-1; no clear D. Looked up from germline, CDR1 is SEHNR and CDR2 is FQNEAQ (reference sequence). The CDR3 is made up of 15 amino acids. The germline V and J ends were trimmed by 0 bases and 10 bases, with 16 bases remaining between them. CDR3 loop: CASSLASPRTEEQFF. CDR3 coding DNA: TGTGCCAGCAGCTTAGCTAGCCCCAGAACGGAGGAGCAGTTCTTC.

V and J are TRBV29-1 and TRBJ2-2; D is uncertain. The germline gives CDR1 SQVTM, CDR2 ANQGSEA. The V end lost 2 bases, the J end lost 7 bases, and 5 bases lay between the germline ends. The CDR3 is 11 amino acids. The CDR3 is CSVELLGELFF. In nucleotides, the CDR3 is TGCAGCGTTGAACTCCTCGGGGAGCTGTTTTTT.

This clonotype showed up just once. This chain connects TRBV7-6 to TRBJ2-1, with TRBD1 matching over 10 bases. The length of the CDR3 is 14 residues. CDR1 and CDR2 (germline): SGHVS, FNYEAQ. V lost 5 bases to trimming and J lost 10 bases; unmatched junction nucleotides: 8. This CDR3 is CASSPRQGAYEQFF. Written as DNA, the CDR3 is TGTGCCAGCAGCCCGCGACAGGGGGCCTACGAGCAGTTCTTC.

Comment on this clonotype: Without the conserved terminal phenylalanine or tryptophan, this CDR3 likely stems from a read error. The DNA is omitted, as the CDR3 cannot be located on it reliably, and the CDR3 follows TCRdb's listing. This chain joins TRBV6-1 and TRBJ2-3; the table's D call of TRBD1 was not tested on the DNA. The CDR3 has 16 residues if both end residues are counted. CDR1 is MNHNS and CDR2 is SASEGT in the germline V gene. The CDR3 here is CASRPGQNQETQYFGP.

There are many counts of this clonotype. The rearrangement joins TRBV19 to TRBJ2-1; TRBD2 aligns across 9 bases. The CDR3 covers 14 residues. The V segment lost 3 bases and the J segment 7 bases; nucleotides outside the gene matches: 4. CDR1 LNHDA and CDR2 SQIVND come from the germline V gene (reference sequence). In nucleotides, the CDR3 is TGTGCCAGTAGTATGGGCGGGGGGGTGAATGAGCAGTTCTTC. Its protein product is CASSMGGGVNEQFF.

A few counts support this clonotype. As DNA, the CDR3 is TGCAGTGAGGGTAGCGGGAGGGGCGTCAATGAGCAGTTCTTC. It translates to CSEGSGRGVNEQFF. The V and J genes are TRBV20-1 and TRBJ2-3; 11 nucleotides match TRBD2. The J call is uncertain, as TRBJ2-1 better fits the DNA end. The CDR3 is 14 amino acids. Germline values: CDR1 DFQATT, CDR2 SNEGSKA (reference sequence).

The V call is TRBV20-1, the J call TRBJ2-1, with 7 bases aligning to TRBD1. The CDR3 extends over 13 amino acids. Trimming took 5 bases from V and 7 from J; bases not matched to a gene: 8. CDR1 is DFQATT, CDR2 SNEGSKA, per germline (reference sequence). CDR3 bases: TGCAGTGCTCCCCGGGACAGTACGAATGAGCAGTTCTTC. It is translated as CSAPRDSTNEQFF.

This rearrangement joins TRBV10-3 to TRBJ2-4, with a tentative D call TRBD2 (5 bases). Germline V gene sequence: CDR1 ENHRY, CDR2 SYGVKD. This CDR3 region has 13 residues. V shed 4 bases and J shed 13 bases, with 17 bases lying between them. Written as DNA, the CDR3 is TGTGCCATCAGTGTCTTAGCGTTGGATGAGCAGTACTTC. Protein: CAISVLALDEQYF.

The table lists this clonotype with many counts. The rearrangement joins TRBV24-1 to TRBJ2-6, with TRBD2 identical over 15 bases. There are 17 residues in the CDR3. CDR1 and CDR2 from the germline V gene are KGHDR and SFDVKD. V was clipped by 4 bases and J by 5 bases; unmatched bases: 2. CDR3 in DNA: TGTGCCACCAGTGAAGGACTAGCGGGGGGGTGGGCCAACGTCCTGACTTTC. Protein: CATSEGLAGGWANVLTF.

This clonotype was detected ten times or more. The chain is built from TRBV19 and TRBJ2-5; D is perhaps TRBD1 (5 bases). The V gene lost 8 bases and the J gene lost 5 bases, with 21 bases spanning the gap. Germline assignment: CDR1 LNHDA and CDR2 SQIVND (reference sequence). The CDR3 extends over 15 amino acids. The DNA of the CDR3 is TGTGCCAGTGGCCTAGGGGCGGCCTTGGGGGAGACCCAGTACTTC. It specifies CASGLGAALGETQYF.

CDR3 DNA sequence: TGTGCCAGCAGTCCCAACACAGATACGCAGTATTTT. Translating gives CASSPNTDTQYF. The chain couples TRBV27 to TRBJ2-3; D gene unclear. V lost 5 bases to trimming and J lost 2 bases, with 5 bases between them. The CDR3 has 12 amino acids. Germline CDR1 reads MNHEY; CDR2 reads SMNVEV (reference sequence).